The clone carrying this T cell receptor beta chain was counted many times. Patients had received no treatment of any kind before thyroid surgery. This CDR3 is built from 16 residues. The germline V gene encodes CDR1 LGHNA and CDR2 YNFKEQ. V was shortened by 6 bases and J by 5 bases, with 20 bases between the two germline ends. These data come from a study of metastatic and nonmetastatic thyroid tumors. From the PCR reads, TCRdb re-called clones with MiXCR. The sample shows fewer than 25,000 clones, around 21% of them seen only once. This TCR was sampled from a female donor with papillary thyroid cancer or a benign thyroid nodule (not recorded which). Some clones in this sample may be carry-over from other donors' samples. The sequenced sample consisted of blood. The V call is TRBV4-2, the J call TRBJ2-1; D is perhaps TRBD2 (6 bases). The CDR3 region is CASSLRPSVGDNEQFF. The CDR3 nucleotides read TGTGCCAGCAGTCTTCGACCTAGCGTTGGAGACAATGAGCAGTTCTTC.